These 32 T cell receptor beta chains originate from one sample sequenced in a study of blood T cell repertoires in COVID-19. Using immunoSEQ multiplex PCR, the repertoire was profiled, and TCRdb retains in-frame clones only, with some absent. Among about 140,000 clones listed, approximately 79% were seen once. The specimen sequenced was peripheral blood. The source of these receptors is a man aged 55 to 69 with acute or convalescent COVID-19.

This sequence joins TRBV10-3 and TRBJ1-1, with TRBD1 identical over 7 bases. The germline V gene has CDR1 ENHRY and CDR2 SYGVKD. Trimming took 11 bases from V and 3 from J; bases not matched to a gene: 9. The CDR3 has 13 amino acids. The CDR3 coding sequence is TGTGCCGCAGGGGGTAACTCGGACACTGAAGCTTTCTTT. Its protein product is CAAGGNSDTEAFF.

This rearrangement joins TRBV14 to TRBJ2-2; TRBD2 matches at 14 bases. From germline, CDR1 is SGHDN and CDR2 FVKESK. V was clipped by 5 bases and J by 4 bases; unmatched bases: 6. The CDR3 runs 17 residues. The CDR3 DNA is TGTGCCAGCAGCGAACGGACTAGCGGGAGGTTCACCGGGGAGCTGTTTTTT. It yields the protein CASSERTSGRFTGELFF.

V gene TRBV2 combines with J gene TRBJ1-2; D perhaps matches TRBD1 (6 bases). The CDR3 extends over 14 amino acids. CDR1 is SNHLY and CDR2 is FYNNEI in the germline V gene. V lost 6 bases, J lost 2 bases, and 13 bases lay in between. The CDR3 DNA reads as TGTGCCAGCAGGCTGGACAGTATGAACTATGGCTACACCTTC. Its protein product is CASRLDSMNYGYTF.

This chain joins TRBV2 and TRBJ1-5, with TRBD1 matching over 8 bases. V lost 5 bases and J lost 7; bases outside the gene matches: 7. From germline, CDR1 is SNHLY and CDR2 FYNNEI. The CDR3 consists of 14 residues. The CDR3 loop is CASSYQGARQPQHF. The CDR3 nucleotides read TGTGCCAGCAGTTACCAGGGGGCTCGGCAGCCCCAGCATTTT.

The V and J genes are TRBV12-3 or TRBV12-4 and TRBJ1-2, with TRBD1 matching 8 bases. With V trimmed by 6 bases and J by 4 bases, 4 bases remained unmatched. The CDR3 totals 13 residues. This CDR3 is CASSPTGVYGYTF. DNA of the CDR3: TGTGCCAGCAGCCCGACAGGGGTCTATGGCTACACCTTC.

J is TRBJ2-6 and V is TRBV29-1; D is undetermined. V lost 6 bases, J lost 2 bases, and 8 bases lay in between. Germline CDR1 reads SQVTM; CDR2 reads ANQGSEA. The CDR3 is made up of 13 amino acids. CDR3 nucleotide sequence: TGCAGCGTCCTCCCGGCTGGGGCCAACGTCCTGACTTTC. It is translated as CSVLPAGANVLTF.

In its sample, this clone was seen once. The chain couples TRBV18 to TRBJ2-7; possible D gene TRBD1, 7 bases. The CDR3 is 15 amino acids. V lost 6 bases to trimming and J lost 2 bases, with 17 bases between them. In germline, CDR1 is KGHSH, CDR2 LQKENI. DNA of the CDR3: TGTGCCAGCTCGCCCGGGACAGCGGGTCCCTACGAGCAGTACTTC. Protein product: CASSPGTAGPYEQYF.

This chain connects TRBV29-1 to TRBJ2-1; 8 bases are shared with TRBD2. V gave up 4 bases and J gave up 6 bases; unmatched junction bases: 2. The CDR3 loop spans 12 amino acids. The V gene's germline CDR1 is SQVTM and CDR2 ANQGSEA. The CDR3 DNA follows: TGCAGCGTTGGTCTAGCGGGCAATGAGCAGTTCTTC. Translating gives CSVGLAGNEQFF.

This clone is a singleton in its sample. The chain combines TRBV6-5 with TRBJ2-1, with TRBD2 identical over 9 bases. There are 14 residues in the CDR3. Germline CDR1 reads MNHEY; CDR2 reads SVGAGI. V gave up 6 bases and J gave up 7 bases; unmatched junction bases: 7. The CDR3 coding sequence is TGTGCCAGCAGGGTTAGCGGGAGTGAGAATGAGCAGTTCTTC. It encodes CASRVSGSENEQFF.

The chain recombines TRBV27 with TRBJ1-6; no definite D call. Trimming shortened V by 3 bases and J by 7 bases, and 7 bases separated the two germline ends. The germline CDR1 and CDR2 sequences are MNHEY and SMNVEV (reference sequence). The CDR3 extends over 13 amino acids. CDR3 bases: TGTGCCAGCAGTTTTGAGGAAAATTCACCCCTCCACTTT. Its protein is CASSFEENSPLHF.

The CDR3 is CAWSVGQGAGQPQHF. Here the CDR3 DNA reads TGTGCCTGGAGTGTAGGCCAGGGGGCGGGTCAGCCCCAGCATTTT. The chain carries TRBV30 and TRBJ1-5; 8 bases are shared with TRBD1. The V gene's germline CDR1 is GTSNPN and CDR2 SVGIG (reference sequence). The junction had 7 bases not matched to a gene; V was cut back by 0 bases and J by 6 bases. The CDR3 is made up of 15 amino acids.

The chain has TRBV7-2 and TRBJ2-7; 8 bases align to TRBD2. The V segment lost 8 bases and the J segment 3 bases; nucleotides outside the gene matches: 9. CDR1 and CDR2 from the germline V gene are SGHTA and FQGNSA. This CDR3 has 14 amino acids. In DNA form, the CDR3 reads TGTGCCAGCGCGGGAGGACAAATCTTCTACGAGCAGTACTTC. Protein: CASAGGQIFYEQYF.

This clone was picked up one time. The chain uses TRBV24-1 and TRBJ1-1; D may be TRBD1 (5 bases). The CDR3 totals 15 residues. V lost 6 bases and J 1 base, leaving 14 bases between the germline ends. Germline assignment: CDR1 KGHDR and CDR2 SFDVKD. CDR3 sequence (DNA): TGTGCCACCAGTCTCGGTGGGGCACCGAACACTGAAGCTTTCTTT. This gives the protein CATSLGGAPNTEAFF.

Worth noting for this clone: Mismatch with germline at one junction end may stem from a read error. The gene calls are TRBV28 and TRBJ1-3; 9 bases are a match to TRBD1. The CDR3 is 14 amino acids. In germline, CDR1 is MDHEN, CDR2 SYDVKM. The CDR3 bases are TGTGCCAGCAGTTTACCAAACCTCGGACAGGGGAAAGATTTT. Residues: CASSLPNLGQGKDF. Full variable domain (missing parts from reference TRBV28 and TRBJ1-3): DVKVTQSSRYLVKRTGEKVFLECVQDMDHENMFWYRQDPGLGLRLIYFSYDVKMKEKGDIPEGYSVSREKKERFSLILESASTNQTSMYLCASSLPNLGQGKDFGEGSWLTVV.

This clone is a singleton in its sample. CDR3 DNA: TGCGCCAGCAGTCCCGATGGCGGGAGATACAATGAGCAGTTCTTC. Translating gives CASSPDGGRYNEQFF. The chain carries TRBV5-1 and TRBJ2-1; 7 bases align to TRBD2. This CDR3 spans 15 amino acids. The V segment lost 5 bases and the J segment 4 bases; nucleotides outside the gene matches: 9. Germline V gives CDR1 SGHRS, CDR2 YFSETQ.

In this sample, this clone turned up a few times. The V and J genes are TRBV4-3 and TRBJ2-2; TRBD2 matches at 9 bases. The CDR3 runs to 17 residues. Germline V lookup: CDR1 LGHNA, CDR2 YSLEER. The J segment lost 4 bases and the V segment lost 0 bases, leaving 6 bases of the junction unmatched. CDR3 DNA: TGCGCCAGCAGCCAAGATCGGGCTAGCGGGATCACCGGGGAGCTGTTTTTT. Protein product: CASSQDRASGITGELFF.

The V call is TRBV13, the J call TRBJ2-7, with 9 bases fitting TRBD2. The CDR3 has 14 residues. V lost 5 bases, J lost 7 bases, and 9 bases stayed unmatched. Germline loops: CDR1 PRHDT, CDR2 FYEKMQ (reference sequence). The CDR3 protein is CASSPGAGGREQYF. The CDR3 nucleotides are TGTGCCAGCAGCCCTGGCGCGGGAGGGCGGGAGCAGTACTTC. The full variable domain, in which reference TRBV13 and TRBJ2-7 provide the parts outside the CDR3, is AAGVIQSPRHLIKEKRETATLKCYPIPRHDTVYWYQQGPGQDPQFLISFYEKMQSDKGSIPDRFSAQQFSDYHSELNMSSLELGDSALYFCASSPGAGGREQYFGPGTRLTVT.

This clone appeared a single time. The chain joins TRBV7-8 to TRBJ2-1; no definite D call. Germline lookup yields CDR1 SGHVS and CDR2 FQNEAQ. This CDR3 has 16 residues. V was pared by 0 bases and J by 2 bases, with 11 bases between. The CDR3 is CASSLAGGRPYNEQFF. CDR3 coding DNA: TGTGCCAGCAGCTTAGCGGGTGGGCGTCCCTACAATGAGCAGTTCTTC.

The chain has TRBV28 and TRBJ1-1; D gene unclear. V was cut by 3 bases and J by 1 base, with 9 bases left in between. The CDR3 extends over 14 amino acids. Germline V gives CDR1 MDHEN, CDR2 SYDVKM. The CDR3 nucleotides read TGTGCCAGCAGTTTGGCCAGGCCGAACACTGAAGCTTTCTTT. It specifies CASSLARPNTEAFF.

The chain joins TRBV19 to TRBJ2-1; TRBD2 is a possible D gene (6 bases). The CDR3 sequence is 13 residues long. Germline loops: CDR1 LNHDA, CDR2 SQIVND (reference sequence). Trimming took off 6 bases at V and 5 bases at J, with 11 bases between the two ends. The CDR3 coding sequence is TGTGCCAGTAGAAAGGTAGCGGACAATGAGCAGTTCTTC. Translation: CASRKVADNEQFF.

This clone has a handful of counts. V and J are TRBV7-2 and TRBJ2-4, with a weak D call TRBD2 (6 bases). This CDR3 is built from 17 residues. Trimming took 0 bases from V and 4 from J, leaving 16 bases between them. Germline CDR1 and CDR2: SGHTA and FQGNSA. Here the CDR3 reads CASSLAGGGLGKNIQYF. DNA for the CDR3: TGTGCCAGCAGCTTAGCGGGAGGAGGTTTGGGAAAAAACATTCAGTACTTC.

This clone was detected a few times. The genes are TRBV29-1 and TRBJ2-5; TRBD1 agrees at 9 bases. The trim removed 7 bases at V and 2 bases at J, leaving 2 bases unmatched. The CDR3 loop spans 12 amino acids. The germline gives CDR1 SQVTM, CDR2 ANQGSEA. The CDR3 nucleotides are TGCAGCGGCGGGACAGGGCAAGAGACCCAGTACTTC. Its protein is CSGGTGQETQYF. Variable domain in full (rest from reference TRBV29-1 and TRBJ2-5): SAVISQKPSRDICQRGTSLTIQCQVDSQVTMMFWYRQQPGQSLTLIATANQGSEATYESGFVIDKFPISRPNLTFSTLTVSNMSPEDSSIYLCSGGTGQETQYFGPGTRLLVL.

The V and J genes are TRBV5-4 and TRBJ2-7; no firm D call. V was trimmed by 0 bases and J by 0 bases, leaving 4 bases between them. The germline CDR1 and CDR2 sequences are SGHNT and YYREEE (reference sequence). The CDR3 contains 13 residues. This chain's CDR3 is CASSLVNSYEQYF. CDR3 coding DNA: TGTGCCAGCAGCTTGGTTAACTCCTACGAGCAGTACTTC.

In this sample, this clone is medium-sized (0.01 to 0.1%). The rearrangement links TRBV9 to TRBJ2-1; D unresolved. CDR3 length equals 13 residues. Trimming removed 3 bases from V and 8 bases from J, with 12 bases in between. CDR1 SGDLS and CDR2 YYNGEE come from the germline V gene. CDR3 nucleotides: TGTGCCAGCAGCGAAGGCCGAGGCTATGAGCAGTTCTTC. It yields the protein CASSEGRGYEQFF. Using reference TRBV9 and TRBJ2-1 for the parts outside the CDR3, the full variable domain is DSGVTQTPKHLITATGQRVTLRCSPRSGDLSVYWYQQSLDQGLQFLIQYYNGEERAKGNILERFSAQQFPDLHSELNLSSLELGDSALYFCASSEGRGYEQFFGPGTRLTVL.

Remarks on this clone: Other DNA variants within this sample encode the same CDR3. This chain connects TRBV6-5 to TRBJ1-1; 8 nucleotides line up with TRBD1. In germline, CDR1 is MNHEY, CDR2 SVGAGI. V gave up 6 bases and J gave up 4 bases; unmatched junction bases: 4. The length of the CDR3 is 13 residues. In DNA, the CDR3 is TGTGCCAGCAGCTTACAGGGGGGCACTGAAGCTTTCTTT. Translation gives CASSLQGGTEAFF.

This clone was detected only a few times. The chain combines TRBV29-1 with TRBJ1-1; no clear D gene. Between the trimmed V and J ends, which lost 7 bases and 3 bases, there was a span of 18 bases. The CDR3 is 14 amino acids. CDR1 and CDR2 from the germline V gene are SQVTM and ANQGSEA. The DNA of the CDR3 is TGCAGCGCAGCTCGTGGCGGGGAATACACTGAAGCTTTCTTT. Translation: CSAARGGEYTEAFF.

As for this clone: Other DNA sequences in this sample translate to the same CDR3. J is TRBJ1-1 and V is TRBV7-9, with 9 bases identical to TRBD1. V shed 6 bases and J 0 bases; nucleotides not matched to a gene: 5. The CDR3 totals 15 residues. Germline-derived CDR1 and CDR2 are SEHNR and FQNEAQ (reference sequence). The CDR3 region is CASSPRTGVNTEAFF. In nucleotides, the CDR3 is TGTGCCAGCAGTCCACGGACAGGGGTGAACACTGAAGCTTTCTTT.

V and J are TRBV5-4 and TRBJ2-1; 9 positions match TRBD2. This CDR3 has 17 residues. With V trimmed by 9 bases and J by 2 bases, 15 bases remained unmatched. Germline V gene sequence: CDR1 SGHNT, CDR2 YYREEE (reference sequence). This chain's CDR3 is CATLPGGASGTYNEQFF. CDR3 in DNA: TGTGCCACCCTCCCCGGGGGAGCTAGCGGGACCTACAATGAGCAGTTCTTC.

This sequence joins TRBV7-9 and TRBJ1-3; D perhaps matches TRBD1 (5 bases). There are 15 residues in the CDR3. Germline CDR1 is SEHNR and CDR2 is FQNEAQ (reference sequence). Between the trimmed V and J ends, which lost 5 bases and 4 bases, there was a span of 15 bases. The CDR3 reads CASSPQAPRGNTIYF. CDR3 coding DNA: TGTGCCAGCAGCCCACAGGCTCCCCGGGGAAACACCATATATTTT. Based on the CDR3 plus reference TRBV7-9 and TRBJ1-3, the full variable domain is DTGVSQNPRHKITKRGQNVTFRCDPISEHNRLYWYRQTLGQGPEFLTYFQNEAQLEKSRLLSDRFSAERPKGSFSTLEIQRTEQGDSAMYLCASSPQAPRGNTIYFGEGSWLTVV.

This chain connects TRBV7-8 to TRBJ2-3; TRBD2 aligns across 7 bases. The V gene's germline CDR1 is SGHVS and CDR2 FQNEAQ. Trimming took 1 base from V and 3 from J; bases not matched to a gene: 4. The CDR3 covers 15 residues. The CDR3 DNA sequence: TGTGCCAGCAGCTTAGAGCGGGGTGGAACAGATACGCAGTATTTT. Protein product: CASSLERGGTDTQYF.

The chain combines TRBV20-1 with TRBJ2-3; D unclear. Trimming stripped 2 bases from V and 6 bases from J, with 3 bases between. The CDR3 extends over 10 amino acids. CDR1 and CDR2 (germline): DFQATT, SNEGSKA (reference sequence). The CDR3 reads CSARLDTQYF. In DNA, the CDR3 is TGCAGTGCTAGACTGGATACGCAGTATTTT.

The J gene is TRBJ1-6, the V gene TRBV10-3; D gene unclear. The ends were cut back, 7 bases at V and 9 bases at J, with 13 bases in the middle. The CDR3 contains 13 residues. In germline, CDR1 is ENHRY, CDR2 SYGVKD. The CDR3 DNA follows: TGTGCCATCACCCCGGAGGTTGGTTCACCCCTCCACTTT. The encoded protein is CAITPEVGSPLHF.